The entry below describes one T cell receptor (beta chain). Its antigen is unidentified. The data originate from a study of cytomegalovirus exposure and HLA in healthy donors. Findings and limits, study-wide: Trimming of TCR beta V- and J-genes showed a link, identified in a later analysis, to a missense DCLRE1C variant. From TCR beta sequences, most subjects' HLA-A and HLA-B alleles were reportedly predicted accurately.

Use of 60 Vbeta and 13 Jbeta primers characterized the PCR. Sequencing used immunoSEQ multiplex PCR; TCRdb keeps in-frame clones, though not all of them. Of 100,000 to 150,000 clones listed, over 70% are singletons. This CDR3 is 15 amino acids long. From germline, CDR1 is SEHNR and CDR2 FQNEAQ (reference sequence). V lost 0 bases and J lost 4, with 10 bases in between. The rearrangement uses TRBV7-9 and TRBJ2-1; TRBD2 is a possible D gene (6 bases). Sample: PBMCs. This TCR derives from a middle-aged man in good health and CMV-seropositive. The chain's CDR3 is CASSLASGRYNEQFF. Written as DNA, the CDR3 is TGTGCCAGCAGCTTAGCTTCAGGGAGGTACAATGAGCAGTTCTTC.